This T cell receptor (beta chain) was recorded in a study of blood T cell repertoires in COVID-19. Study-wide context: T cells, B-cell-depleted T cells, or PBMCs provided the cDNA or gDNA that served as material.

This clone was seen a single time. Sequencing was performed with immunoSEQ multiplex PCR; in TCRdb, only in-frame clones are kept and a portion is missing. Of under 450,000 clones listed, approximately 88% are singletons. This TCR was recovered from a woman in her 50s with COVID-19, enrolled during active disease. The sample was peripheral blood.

The CDR3 coding sequence is TGCGCCAGCAGCTTCGAGACAGGGGAGGACGAGCAGTACTTC. Translating it yields CASSFETGEDEQYF. V gene TRBV5-1 combines with J gene TRBJ2-7, with 8 bases that match TRBD1. The germline V gene has CDR1 SGHRS and CDR2 YFSETQ. The CDR3 has 14 residues. V lost 2 bases to trimming and J lost 5 bases; unmatched junction nucleotides: 6.